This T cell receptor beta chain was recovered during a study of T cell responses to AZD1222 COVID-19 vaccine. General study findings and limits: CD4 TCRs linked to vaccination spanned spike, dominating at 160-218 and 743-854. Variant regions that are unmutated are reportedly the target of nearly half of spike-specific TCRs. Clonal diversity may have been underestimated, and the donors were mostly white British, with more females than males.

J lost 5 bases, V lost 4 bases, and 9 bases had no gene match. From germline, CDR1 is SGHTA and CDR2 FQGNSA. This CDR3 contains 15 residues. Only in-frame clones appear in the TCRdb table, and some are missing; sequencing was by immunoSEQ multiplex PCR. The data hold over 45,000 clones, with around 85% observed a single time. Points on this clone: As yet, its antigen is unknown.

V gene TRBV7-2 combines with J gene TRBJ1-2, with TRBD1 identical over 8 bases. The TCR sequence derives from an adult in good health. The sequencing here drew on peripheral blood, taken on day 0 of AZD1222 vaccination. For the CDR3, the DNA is TGTGCCAGCAGCTCGCTAGGACAGGGTTCTTATGGCTACACCTTC. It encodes CASSSLGQGSYGYTF.